The rows below give T cell receptor beta chains drawn from one sample of a study of Graves' ophthalmopathy and Graves' hyperthyroidism. Using its own MiXCR run on the multiplex PCR reads, TCRdb lists one record per CDR3 protein. The data hold roughly 600,000 distinct CDR3 sequences, with approximately 37% observed a single time. Sequenced material: peripheral blood or thyroid tissue (not recorded which). These receptors were obtained from an adult man with Graves' hyperthyroidism. Each CDR3 is given with its conserved first and last residue. Fields, in order: D gene, V gene, J gene, clone size, CDR3 DNA, CDR3 protein. The D gene is left open where the match is weak. Clone size is given for some rows only: seen once, a few or many times, or a class if the clone is expanded.

-	TRBV29-1	TRBJ1-2	-	TGCAGCGTTGAAGGATTCGGCGGGGGGGCTACCTATGGCTACACCTTC	CSVEGFGGGATYGYTF
-	TRBV6-5	TRBJ2-5	-	TGTGCCAGCTTGGCCGCGGGGACTGAGACCCAGTACTTC	CASLAAGTETQYF
-	TRBV9	TRBJ2-7	many	TGTGCCAGCAGCGTAGGAGGGTCAGCCTACGAGCAGTACTTC	CASSVGGSAYEQYF
-	TRBV7-2	TRBJ1-2	-	TGTGCCAGCAGCTTAAGGGGGGTGGGCTACACCTTC	CASSLRGVGYTF
-	TRBV12-3/TRBV12-4	TRBJ2-3	-	TGTGCCAGCAGCCGCAGCGGTGGCACAGATACGCAGTATTTT	CASSRSGGTDTQYF
-	TRBV20-1	TRBJ2-5	many	TGCAGTGCTAGTCGGGCGGTGAGGGAGACCCAGTACTTC	CSASRAVRETQYF
-	TRBV28	TRBJ1-5	-	TGTGCCAGCACTCCTCAGAGTCCTATACCCCAGCATTTT	CASTPQSPIPQHF
-	TRBV12-3/TRBV12-4	TRBJ1-6	many	TGTGCCAGCACCAGGCGGGCCGTGGGGTCACCCCTCCACTTT	CASTRRAVGSPLHF
TRBD2	TRBV4-1	TRBJ2-3	-	TGCGCCAGCAGCCAAGAAATGGGGTCGTCGCTAGCGGGAACGCAGTATTTT	CASSQEMGSSLAGTQYF
-	TRBV29-1	TRBJ1-1	once	TGCAGCCAAGAGGCGAACACTGAAGCTTTCTTT	CSQEANTEAFF
TRBD2	TRBV12-5	TRBJ2-7	-	TGTGCTAGTGGTTTTGGAGTAGCGGGGGCCTACGAGCAGTACTTC	CASGFGVAGAYEQYF
TRBD1	TRBV20-1	TRBJ2-7	many	TGCAGTGCTAGAGGGGACAGGGGGATCATCGAGCAGTACTTC	CSARGDRGIIEQYF
-	TRBV24-1	TRBJ2-5	many	TGTGCCACCAGTGATACAGTTAGCGGCCATCAAGAGACCCAGTACTTC	CATSDTVSGHQETQYF
-	TRBV9	TRBJ2-2	few	TGTGCCAGCAGCGGGCGATATGCGAACACCGGGGAGCTGTTTTTT	CASSGRYANTGELFF
TRBD1	TRBV7-9	TRBJ1-4	-	TGTGCCAGCAGTCCCGGGACAGCTAATGAAAAACTGGTTTTT	CASSPGTANEKLVF
-	TRBV2	TRBJ2-7	many	TGTGCCAGCAGTGGGGACGGAGGCTCCTACGAGCAGTACTTC	CASSGDGGSYEQYF
-	TRBV9	TRBJ2-1	-	TGTGCCAGCAGCCGCAGGGGTGAGACCTACAATGAGCAGTTCTTC	CASSRRGETYNEQFF
-	TRBV10-3	TRBJ1-1	many	TGTGCCACCGCACAAGGTGCCAGCCCCATGAACACTGAAGCTTTCTTT	CATAQGASPMNTEAFF
-	TRBV13	TRBJ2-5	many	TGTGCCAGCAGCAGGCTCTTCGGGGCAGGAGAGACCCAGTACTTC	CASSRLFGAGETQYF
TRBD1	TRBV12-3/TRBV12-4	TRBJ1-2	-	TGTGCCAGCAGTTTCAGGGGACAGTTGATGTTAGAGGGCTACACCTTC	CASSFRGQLMLEGYTF
-	TRBV20-1	TRBJ1-1	-	TGCAGTGCTAGCCGTTTTGTGGGGGACACTGAAGCTTTCTTT	CSASRFVGDTEAFF
-	TRBV2	TRBJ1-2	-	TGTGCCAGCAGTCTGCACAGGGCTGGAAACACCTTC	CASSLHRAGNTF
TRBD2	TRBV12-3/TRBV12-4	TRBJ2-2	many	TGTGCCAGCAGAGAGCGGGGAACGAACACCGGGGAGCTGTTTTTT	CASRERGTNTGELFF
-	TRBV12-3/TRBV12-4	TRBJ2-5	-	TGTGCCAGCAGTTACTCCGGTGGTCAGCCCCAGTACTTC	CASSYSGGQPQYF
-	TRBV7-2	TRBJ1-3	-	TGTGCCAGCAGTCCCACTGGGACTCCGGGCGCTGGCTACACCATATATTTT	CASSPTGTPGAGYTIYF
TRBD1	TRBV20-1	TRBJ1-4	once	TGCAGTGCTATCGGGACAGGGGTCGAAAAACTGTTTTTT	CSAIGTGVEKLFF
-	TRBV7-9	TRBJ2-3	-	TGTGCCAGCAGCTTAGCGGGGTACACAGATACGCAGTATTTT	CASSLAGYTDTQYF
-	TRBV2	TRBJ2-1	few	TGTGCCAGCAGTTTACATGGCTACAATGAGCAGTTCTTC	CASSLHGYNEQFF
-	TRBV2	TRBJ1-2	many	TGTGCCAGCAGTGAAGTTTCCACGACTAACTATGGCTACACCTTC	CASSEVSTTNYGYTF
-	TRBV10-1	TRBJ1-3	many	TGCGCCAGCAGTGTTGGAACAGACTCTGGAAACACCATATATTTT	CASSVGTDSGNTIYF
-	TRBV9	TRBJ1-5	few	TGTGCCAGCAGCTCTGAGGGGAGCAATCAGCCCCAGCATTTT	CASSSEGSNQPQHF
TRBD1	TRBV12-3/TRBV12-4	TRBJ1-1	many	TGTGCCAGCAGTTCCCCCCACACGGACAGGGGGAACACTGAAGCTTTCTTT	CASSSPHTDRGNTEAFF
-	TRBV29-1	TRBJ1-2	-	TGCAGCAGTGAAGCCCAGGGCCGGGGCTACACCTTC	CSSEAQGRGYTF
-	TRBV4-1	TRBJ1-1	few	TGCGCCAGCAGGGGGGGTCCGATGAACACTGAAGCTTTCTTT	CASRGGPMNTEAFF
-	TRBV12-3/TRBV12-4	TRBJ1-2	-	TGTGCCAGCAGTACCCGGGGGGGGGATAACTATGGCTACACCTTC	CASSTRGGDNYGYTF
TRBD2	TRBV5-1	TRBJ2-7	-	TGCGCCAGCAGCTTGGAGACTAGCGGGAGCTCCTACGAGCAGTACTTC	CASSLETSGSSYEQYF
-	TRBV11-2	TRBJ2-7	many	TGTGCCAGCAGCCCCCTGACGGGACGGTGGATAGACGAGCAGTACTTC	CASSPLTGRWIDEQYF
TRBD1	TRBV7-8	TRBJ2-5	-	TGTGCCAGCAGTGTAGCAGGGGGCTACCAAGAGACCCAGTACTTC	CASSVAGGYQETQYF
-	TRBV7-8	TRBJ2-3	-	TGTGCCAGCAGCTTAGAGGGGACTGGGGGCCCAGATACGCAGTATTTT	CASSLEGTGGPDTQYF
TRBD1	TRBV5-1	TRBJ2-7	many	TGCGCCAGCAGCACCGGGACAGGCTACGAGCAGTACTTC	CASSTGTGYEQYF
-	TRBV29-1	TRBJ1-1	-	TGCAGCAGTTTCGCCCGGAACACTGAAGCTTTCTTT	CSSFARNTEAFF
TRBD1	TRBV4-1	TRBJ1-5	-	TGCGCCAGCAGCCAAGACTCCGGGACAGGGGCCATGGATCAGCCCCAGCATTTT	CASSQDSGTGAMDQPQHF
-	TRBV7-2	TRBJ1-2	many	TGTGCCAGCAGCTTGGGCGACCATGGCTACACCTTC	CASSLGDHGYTF
TRBD2	TRBV12-3/TRBV12-4	TRBJ2-7	many	TGTGCCAGCAGTTTTGGGGGGGAGTTTACCTACGAGCAGTACTTC	CASSFGGEFTYEQYF
TRBD1	TRBV19	TRBJ2-5	-	TGTGCCAGCAGCCAGGGACAGTACCAAGAGACCCAGTACTTC	CASSQGQYQETQYF
-	TRBV6-5	TRBJ1-2	-	TGTGCCAGCAGTTACTCTCCGGACTATGGCTACACCTTC	CASSYSPDYGYTF
-	TRBV4-2	TRBJ1-5	many	TGTGCCAGCAGCCAAGAAAGATCAGGGACGTATCAGCCCCAGCATTTT	CASSQERSGTYQPQHF
-	TRBV6-5	TRBJ1-1	few	TGTGCCAGCAGTTACTTGCAGGCCTACATGAACACTGAAGCTTTCTTT	CASSYLQAYMNTEAFF
-	TRBV7-9	TRBJ1-2	-	TGTGCCAGCAGGTCTAACGGCGGGAGAGGGGCTGGCTACACCTTC	CASRSNGGRGAGYTF
-	TRBV28	TRBJ1-2	few	TGTGCCAGCAGTTCCTACGATTTGACAGAAATCTTGAAGTATGGCTACACCTTC	CASSSYDLTEILKYGYTF
TRBD1	TRBV2	TRBJ1-1	many	TGTGCCAGCAGTAAAACAGGGGTCACTGAAGCTTTCTTT	CASSKTGVTEAFF
TRBD2	TRBV20-1	TRBJ2-7	many	TGCAGTGCAACGATAGGGCTAGCGGGACACTACGAGCAGTACTTC	CSATIGLAGHYEQYF
-	TRBV9	TRBJ2-6	many	TGTGCCAGCAGCGTAGGGGGCTCTGGGGCCAACGTCCTGACTTTC	CASSVGGSGANVLTF
-	TRBV20-1	TRBJ2-7	-	TGCAGTGCTAGTTTTCGTCCCACCTACGAGCAGTACTTC	CSASFRPTYEQYF
TRBD2	TRBV12-3/TRBV12-4	TRBJ2-1	-	TGTGCCAGCAGTTTAGCAGGACTAGCCTTGGATGAGCAGTTCTTC	CASSLAGLALDEQFF
-	TRBV11-2	TRBJ2-5	-	TGTGCCAGCAGCCTAGACAGAAAAGAGACCCAGTACTTC	CASSLDRKETQYF
-	TRBV6-1	TRBJ1-2	-	TGTGCCAGCAGTCAACTGACCGGGGGCGGCTACACCTTC	CASSQLTGGGYTF